Each of the 9 T cell receptor beta chains below was sequenced from the same sample in a study of control samples from healthy donors and cancer patients. Sequenced by immunoSEQ multiplex PCR; TCRdb stores in-frame clones only, minus some. The sample records hundreds of thousands of clones, approximately 80% being singletons. The sequenced sample was PBMCs. All receptors derive from a woman aged 55-70 years with lung cancer.

The chain employs TRBV5-1 and TRBJ2-7; 9 bases line up with TRBD1. The ends lost 1 base at V and 4 bases at J; junction bases unmatched: 3. In germline, CDR1 is SGHRS, CDR2 YFSETQ. The CDR3 is made up of 14 amino acids. The CDR3 loop reads CASSLSGQGYEQYF. The CDR3 DNA reads as TGCGCCAGCAGCTTGTCGGGACAGGGATACGAGCAGTACTTC.

V usage is TRBV6-6 and J usage is TRBJ1-1; the match to TRBD1 covers 9 bases. The CDR3 consists of 15 residues. The V segment lost 7 bases and the J segment 4 bases; nucleotides outside the gene matches: 10. Germline V CDR1 and CDR2: MNHNY, SVGAGI (reference sequence). The DNA of the CDR3 is TGTGCCAGCATCGACGGACAGGGGAGTAGCACTGAAGCTTTCTTT. This sequence encodes CASIDGQGSSTEAFF.

V and J are TRBV2 and TRBJ2-1; 7 bases are shared with TRBD2. From germline, CDR1 is SNHLY and CDR2 FYNNEI. CDR3 size: 15 residues. The V and J ends lost 5 bases and 6 bases, in that order; junction bases with no gene match: 10. The CDR3 sequence: CASSLSQGGFNEQFF. CDR3 sequence (DNA): TGTGCCAGCAGTCTTTCCCAGGGAGGGTTCAATGAGCAGTTCTTC.

V is TRBV29-1 and J is TRBJ1-2; D perhaps matches TRBD1 (6 bases). CDR1 and CDR2 (germline): SQVTM, ANQGSEA. V dropped 6 bases and J dropped 1 base, with 9 bases sitting between them. The CDR3 is made up of 12 amino acids. The CDR3 is CSVTGSNYGYTF. In nucleotides, the CDR3 is TGCAGCGTAACAGGGAGTAACTATGGCTACACCTTC. The full variable domain, with the rest looked up from reference TRBV29-1 and TRBJ1-2, is SAVISQKPSRDICQRGTSLTIQCQVDSQVTMMFWYRQQPGQSLTLIATANQGSEATYESGFVIDKFPISRPNLTFSTLTVSNMSPEDSSIYLCSVTGSNYGYTFGSGTRLTVV.

J is TRBJ1-4 and V is TRBV7-6; TRBD1 agrees at 9 bases. V gave up 5 bases and J gave up 6 bases; unmatched junction bases: 16. CDR3 length: 18 residues. Germline V gives CDR1 SGHVS, CDR2 FNYEAQ. The CDR3 here is CASSPLGGTGISDEKLFF. Written as DNA, the CDR3 is TGTGCCAGCAGCCCTTTGGGTGGGACAGGGATTTCAGATGAAAAACTGTTTTTT.

This sequence joins TRBV27 and TRBJ1-6, with D unresolved. The V gene's germline CDR1 is MNHEY and CDR2 SMNVEV (reference sequence). Trimming stripped 6 bases from V and 2 bases from J, with 11 bases between. The length of the CDR3 is 15 residues. This CDR3 is CASSWEGTYNSPLHF. Written as DNA, the CDR3 is TGTGCCAGCAGCTGGGAGGGCACCTATAATTCACCCCTCCACTTT.

The chain uses TRBV3-1 (or the pseudogene TRBV3-2) and TRBJ2-2; the D gene is possibly TRBD1 (6 bases). The CDR3 spans 14 residues. The V end was cut by 4 bases, the J end by 1 base, with 7 bases between. Germline values: CDR1 LGHDT, CDR2 YNNKEL (reference sequence). CDR3 sequence reads: CASSLRGNTGELFF. The CDR3, as DNA: TGTGCCAGCAGCCTCAGGGGGAACACCGGGGAGCTGTTTTTT.

This chain joins TRBV3-1 (or the pseudogene TRBV3-2) and TRBJ2-1, with a tentative D call TRBD2 (5 bases). This CDR3 comprises 15 residues. Germline assignment: CDR1 LGHDT and CDR2 YNNKEL (reference sequence). Trimming cost V 4 bases and J 2 bases, with 12 bases left between them. The CDR3 region is CASSLGGPTYNEQFF. In nucleotides, the CDR3 is TGTGCCAGCAGCCTAGGAGGACCGACCTACAATGAGCAGTTCTTC.

The V call is TRBV12-3 or TRBV12-4, the J call TRBJ2-5; D is ambiguous. The germline V and J ends were trimmed by 6 bases and 1 base, with 6 bases remaining between them. This CDR3 comprises 12 residues. The CDR3 sequence: CASRAFQETQYF. The CDR3 bases are TGTGCCAGCAGGGCCTTCCAAGAGACCCAGTACTTC.